The entry that follows covers one TCR beta chain sequence. What it recognizes is unknown. Sequencing was performed with immunoSEQ multiplex PCR; in TCRdb, only in-frame clones are kept and a portion is missing. The sample records 45,000 or so clones, about nine tenths being singletons. V lost 4 bases, J lost 6 bases, and 3 bases stayed unmatched. The CDR3 consists of 15 residues. CDR1 and CDR2 (germline): SGHRS, YFSETQ. This specimen belongs to a study of T cell responses to AZD1222 COVID-19 vaccine. Study findings and constraints: Among AZD1222 vaccinees, only five to seven were seropositive at baseline. It should be noted that donors were predominantly white British and more often female, and clonal diversity was possibly underestimated. The study reported that nearly half of spike-specific TCRs target unmutated variant regions.

The specimen was peripheral blood, collected 28 days after the second AZD1222 dose. The V gene is TRBV5-1, the J gene TRBJ1-6; TRBD1 aligns across 11 bases. The receptor comes from an adult who received the AZD1222 COVID-19 vaccine. The CDR3 sequence is CASSPGQGVNSPLHF. In nucleotides, the CDR3 is TGCGCCAGCAGCCCGGGACAGGGGGTTAATTCACCCCTCCACTTT.